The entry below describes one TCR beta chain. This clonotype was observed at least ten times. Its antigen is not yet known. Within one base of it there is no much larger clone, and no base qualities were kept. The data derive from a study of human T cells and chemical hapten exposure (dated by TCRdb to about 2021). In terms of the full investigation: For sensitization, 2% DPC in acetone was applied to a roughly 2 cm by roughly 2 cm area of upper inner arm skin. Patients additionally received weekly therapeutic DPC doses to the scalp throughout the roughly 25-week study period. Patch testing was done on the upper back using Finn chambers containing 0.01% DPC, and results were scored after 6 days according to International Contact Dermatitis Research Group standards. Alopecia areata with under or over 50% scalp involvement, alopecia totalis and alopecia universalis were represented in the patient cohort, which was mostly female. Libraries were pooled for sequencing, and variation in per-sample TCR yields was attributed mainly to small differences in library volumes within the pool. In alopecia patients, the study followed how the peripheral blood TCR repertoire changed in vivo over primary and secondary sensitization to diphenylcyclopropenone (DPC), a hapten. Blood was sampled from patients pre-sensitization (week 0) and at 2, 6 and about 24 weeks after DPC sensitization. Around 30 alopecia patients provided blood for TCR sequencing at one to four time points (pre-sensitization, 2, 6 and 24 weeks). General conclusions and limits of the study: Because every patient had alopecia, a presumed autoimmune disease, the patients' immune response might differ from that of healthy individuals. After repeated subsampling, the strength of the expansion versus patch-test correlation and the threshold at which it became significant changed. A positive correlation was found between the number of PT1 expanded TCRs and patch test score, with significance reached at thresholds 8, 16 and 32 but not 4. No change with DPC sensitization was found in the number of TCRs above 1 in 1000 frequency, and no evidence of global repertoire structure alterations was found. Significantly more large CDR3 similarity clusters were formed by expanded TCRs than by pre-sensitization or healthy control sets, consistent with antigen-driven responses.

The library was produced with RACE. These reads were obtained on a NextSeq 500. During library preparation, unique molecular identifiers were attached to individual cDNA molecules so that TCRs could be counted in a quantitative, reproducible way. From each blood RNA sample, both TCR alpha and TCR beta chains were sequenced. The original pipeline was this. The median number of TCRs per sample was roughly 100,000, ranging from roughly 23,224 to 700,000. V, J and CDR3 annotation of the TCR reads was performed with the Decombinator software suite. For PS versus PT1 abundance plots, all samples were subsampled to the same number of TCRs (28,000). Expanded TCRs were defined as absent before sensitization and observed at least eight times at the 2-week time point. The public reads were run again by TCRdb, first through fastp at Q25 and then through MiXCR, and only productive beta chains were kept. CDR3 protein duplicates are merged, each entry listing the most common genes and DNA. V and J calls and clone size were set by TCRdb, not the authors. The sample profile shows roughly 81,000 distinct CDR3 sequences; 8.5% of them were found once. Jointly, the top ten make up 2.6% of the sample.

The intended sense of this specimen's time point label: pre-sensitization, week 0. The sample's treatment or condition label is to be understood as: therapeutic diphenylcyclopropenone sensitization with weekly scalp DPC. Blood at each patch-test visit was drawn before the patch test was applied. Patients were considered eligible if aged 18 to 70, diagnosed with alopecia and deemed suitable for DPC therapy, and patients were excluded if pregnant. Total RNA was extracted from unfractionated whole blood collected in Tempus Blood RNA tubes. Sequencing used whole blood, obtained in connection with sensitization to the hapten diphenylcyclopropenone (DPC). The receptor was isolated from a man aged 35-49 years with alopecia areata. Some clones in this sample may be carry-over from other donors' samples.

The CDR3 region has the sequence CASSRCVRGGRSYGYTF. The sequenced DNA is TGTGCCAGCAGCAGATGCGTCAGGGGGGGCCGGAGCTATGGCTACACCTTC. The chain is encoded by TRBV21-1 joined to TRBJ1-2; the table's D call, TRBD1, was not checked against the DNA. TRBV21-1 has pseudogene status. The CDR3 runs 17 residues from the cysteine to the phenylalanine. Only the CDR3 region is kept as DNA, spanning 51 bases read in frame from base 1.